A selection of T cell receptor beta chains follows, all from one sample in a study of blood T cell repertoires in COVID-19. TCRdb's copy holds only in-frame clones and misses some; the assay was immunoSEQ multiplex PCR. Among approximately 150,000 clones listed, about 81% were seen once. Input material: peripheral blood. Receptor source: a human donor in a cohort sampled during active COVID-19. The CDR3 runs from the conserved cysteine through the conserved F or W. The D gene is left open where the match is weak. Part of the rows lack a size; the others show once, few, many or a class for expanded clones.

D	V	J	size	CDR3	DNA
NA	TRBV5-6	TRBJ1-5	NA	CASSLGSPGQPQHF	TGTGCCAGCAGCCTGGGGTCACCGGGGCAGCCCCAGCATTTT
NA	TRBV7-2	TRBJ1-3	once	CASSLGGGGRGNTIYF	TGTGCCAGCAGCTTAGGTGGGGGGGGGAGGGGAAACACCATATATTTT
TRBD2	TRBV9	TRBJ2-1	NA	CASSAGLVGRDEQFF	TGTGCCAGCAGCGCGGGACTAGTGGGTAGGGATGAGCAGTTCTTC
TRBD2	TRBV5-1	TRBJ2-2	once	CASSFGGRDTGELFF	TGCGCCAGCAGCTTTGGAGGGAGGGACACCGGGGAGCTGTTTTTT
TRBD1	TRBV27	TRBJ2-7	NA	CASSYTTGQADYEQYF	TGTGCCAGCAGTTACACAACGGGACAGGCCGACTACGAGCAGTACTTC
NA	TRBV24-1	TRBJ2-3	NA	CATSDSSGASTDTQYF	TGTGCCACCAGTGATTCCAGCGGAGCTAGCACAGATACGCAGTATTTT
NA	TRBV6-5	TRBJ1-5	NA	CATREGINQPQHF	TGTGCCACCCGGGAAGGGATCAATCAGCCCCAGCATTTT
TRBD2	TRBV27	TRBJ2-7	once	CASSGGLDYEQYF	TGTGCCAGCAGTGGGGGACTAGACTACGAGCAGTACTTC
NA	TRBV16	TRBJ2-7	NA	CASSQSTARRVGTEQYF	TGTGCCAGCAGCCAATCGACGGCAAGGAGGGTCGGAACCGAGCAGTACTTC
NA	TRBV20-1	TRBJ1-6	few	CSASRSNSPLHF	TGCAGTGCTAGTCGGTCTAATTCACCCCTCCACTTT
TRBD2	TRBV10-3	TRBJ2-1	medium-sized	CAISESLTSGGLQFF	TGTGCCATCAGTGAGTCCTTGACTAGCGGGGGATTGCAGTTCTTC
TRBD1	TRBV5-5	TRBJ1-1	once	CASSGQTGSGTEAFF	TGTGCCAGCAGCGGACAGACAGGGTCCGGCACTGAAGCTTTCTTT
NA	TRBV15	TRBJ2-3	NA	CATTGRQREDTQYF	TGTGCCACCACCGGCCGACAGAGAGAAGATACGCAGTATTTT
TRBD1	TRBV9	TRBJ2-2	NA	CASSDPGTATNTGELFF	TGTGCCAGCAGCGACCCCGGGACAGCAACGAACACCGGGGAGCTGTTTTTT
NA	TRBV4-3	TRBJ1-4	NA	CASSQETGPNEKLFF	TGCGCCAGCAGCCAAGAAACAGGGCCCAATGAAAAACTGTTTTTT
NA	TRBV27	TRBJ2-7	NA	CASSLSQGQYEQYF	TGTGCCAGCAGTTTATCCCAGGGGCAGTACGAGCAGTACTTC
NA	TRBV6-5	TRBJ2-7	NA	CASSYSQSGGEQYF	TGTGCCAGCAGTTACTCTCAGAGTGGCGGCGAGCAGTACTTC
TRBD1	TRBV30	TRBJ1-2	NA	CAWSWDRNYGYTF	TGTGCCTGGAGTTGGGACAGGAACTATGGCTACACCTTC
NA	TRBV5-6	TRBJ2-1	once	CASSLEGVNEQFF	TGTGCCAGCAGCTTGGAGGGGGTCAATGAGCAGTTCTTC
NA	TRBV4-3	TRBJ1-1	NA	CASSQDEAVLNTEAFF	TGCGCCAGCAGCCAAGATGAGGCGGTTCTGAACACTGAAGCTTTCTTT
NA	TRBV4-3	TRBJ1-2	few	CASSQVPQNYGYTF	TGCGCCAGCAGCCAAGTGCCACAGAACTATGGCTACACCTTC
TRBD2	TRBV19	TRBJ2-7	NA	CATSVGGGLRAYEQYF	TGTGCCACTTCGGTTGGCGGGGGGCTCCGCGCCTACGAGCAGTACTTC
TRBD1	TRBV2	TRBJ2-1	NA	CARRQGDLYNEQFF	TGTGCCAGACGACAGGGGGATCTCTACAATGAGCAGTTCTTC
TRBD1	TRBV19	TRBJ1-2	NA	CASSIVLTGGHGYTF	TGTGCCAGTAGTATAGTCCTGACAGGGGGACATGGCTACACCTTC
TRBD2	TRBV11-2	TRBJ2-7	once	CASSSLTGGQLYEQYF	TGTGCCAGCAGCTCCCTCACGGGGGGGCAGCTCTACGAGCAGTACTTC
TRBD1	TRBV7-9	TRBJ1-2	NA	CASSLASGQSGYTF	TGTGCCAGCAGCTTAGCTTCGGGACAGAGCGGCTACACCTTC
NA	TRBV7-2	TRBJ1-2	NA	CASSRGGDYGYTF	TGTGCCAGCAGTAGGGGCGGAGACTATGGCTACACCTTC
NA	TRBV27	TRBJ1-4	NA	CASSSFRGLNEKLFF	TGTGCCAGCAGTTCCTTCCGGGGGTTGAATGAAAAACTGTTTTTT
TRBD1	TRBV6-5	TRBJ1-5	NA	CASRVTGATSSQHF	TGTGCCAGCAGAGTCACAGGGGCCACATCGAGCCAGCATTTT
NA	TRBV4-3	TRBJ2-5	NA	CASSQDARGQETQYF	TGCGCCAGCAGCCAGGACGCCAGGGGACAAGAGACCCAGTACTTC
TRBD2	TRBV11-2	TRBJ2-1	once	CASSWRTSGRAEQFF	TGTGCCAGCAGCTGGCGGACTAGCGGGAGGGCCGAGCAGTTCTTC
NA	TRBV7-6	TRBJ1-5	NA	CASSPPHRGGRPQHF	TGTGCCAGCAGCCCCCCGCACCGTGGGGGGAGGCCCCAGCATTTT
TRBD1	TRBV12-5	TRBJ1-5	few	CASGSWDRGPQHF	TGTGCTAGTGGTTCGTGGGACAGGGGGCCCCAGCATTTT
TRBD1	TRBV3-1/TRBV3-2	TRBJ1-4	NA	CASSLKGAGEKLFF	TGTGCCAGCAGCCTAAAGGGGGCGGGGGAAAAACTGTTTTTT
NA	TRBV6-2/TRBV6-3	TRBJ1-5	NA	CASSPIPRQMSNQPQHF	TGTGCCAGCAGCCCGATACCAAGACAGATGAGCAATCAGCCCCAGCATTTT
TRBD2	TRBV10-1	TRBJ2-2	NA	CASSDPRRGGGTGELFF	TGCGCCAGCAGTGACCCTCGGCGGGGGGGTGGCACCGGGGAGCTGTTTTTT
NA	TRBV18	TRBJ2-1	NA	CASSSTRGISNEQFF	TGTGCCAGCTCTTCTACCAGGGGAATCAGCAATGAGCAGTTCTTC
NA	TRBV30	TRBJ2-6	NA	CAWSYVRANVLTF	TGTGCCTGGAGCTACGTTCGGGCCAACGTCCTGACTTTC
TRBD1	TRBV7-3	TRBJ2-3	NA	CASSGTGPDTQYF	TGTGCCAGCAGCGGGACAGGGCCAGATACGCAGTATTTT
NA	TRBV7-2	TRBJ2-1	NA	CASSLAPGWIRNEQFF	TGTGCCAGCAGCTTAGCGCCAGGGTGGATTAGGAATGAGCAGTTCTTC
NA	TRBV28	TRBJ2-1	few	CASEGGSSYNEQFF	TGTGCCAGCGAGGGGGGGAGCTCCTACAATGAGCAGTTCTTC
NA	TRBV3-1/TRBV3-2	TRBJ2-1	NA	CASSRRRGQYNEQFF	TGTGCCAGCAGCCGGCGGCGGGGCCAATACAATGAGCAGTTCTTC
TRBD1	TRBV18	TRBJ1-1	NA	CASSPIGQGNTEAFF	TGTGCCAGCTCACCCATCGGACAGGGGAACACTGAAGCTTTCTTT
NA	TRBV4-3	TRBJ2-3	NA	CASSQDGGGAPYF	TGCGCCAGCAGCCAAGATGGTGGGGGGGCCCCTTATTTT
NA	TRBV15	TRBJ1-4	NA	CATSRTPTNEKLFF	TGTGCCACCAGCAGGACACCAACTAATGAAAAACTGTTTTTT
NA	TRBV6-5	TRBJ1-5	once	CASSQGPRQPQHF	TGTGCCAGCAGCCAGGGGCCACGACAGCCCCAGCATTTT
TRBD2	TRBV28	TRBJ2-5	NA	CASSLASGGAQETQYF	TGTGCCAGCAGTTTAGCTAGCGGGGGTGCTCAAGAGACCCAGTACTTC
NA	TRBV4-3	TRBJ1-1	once	CASSRQDPPVAEAFF	TGCGCCAGCAGCCGACAGGACCCCCCGGTGGCTGAAGCTTTCTTT
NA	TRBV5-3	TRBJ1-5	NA	CARSLGGCGYSNQPQHF	TGTGCCAGAAGCTTGGGAGGTTGCGGGTATAGCAATCAGCCCCAGCATTTT
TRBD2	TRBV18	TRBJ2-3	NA	CASSPGRLAGAADTQYF	TGTGCCAGCTCACCAGGGAGACTAGCGGGGGCGGCAGATACGCAGTATTTT
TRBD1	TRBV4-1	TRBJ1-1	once	CASSQLTGAPNTEAFF	TGCGCCAGCAGCCAACTTACAGGGGCACCAAACACTGAAGCTTTCTTT